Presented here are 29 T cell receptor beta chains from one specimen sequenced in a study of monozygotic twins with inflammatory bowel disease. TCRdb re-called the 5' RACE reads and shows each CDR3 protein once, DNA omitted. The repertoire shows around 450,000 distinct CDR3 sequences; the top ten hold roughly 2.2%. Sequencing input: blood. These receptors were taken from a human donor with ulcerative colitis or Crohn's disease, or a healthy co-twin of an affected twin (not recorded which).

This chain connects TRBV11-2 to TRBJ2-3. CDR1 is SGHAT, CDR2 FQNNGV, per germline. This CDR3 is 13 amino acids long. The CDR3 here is CASSPKWTGRQYF. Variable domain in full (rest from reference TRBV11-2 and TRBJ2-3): EAGVAQSPRYKIIEKRQSVAFWCNPISGHATLYWYQQILGQGPKLLIQFQNNGVVDDSQLPKDRFSAERLKGVDSTLKIQPAKLEDSAVYLCASSPKWTGRQYFGPGTRLTVL.

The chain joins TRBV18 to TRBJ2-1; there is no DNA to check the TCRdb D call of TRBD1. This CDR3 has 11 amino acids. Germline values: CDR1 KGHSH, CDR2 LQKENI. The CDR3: CASSPGQGEFF.

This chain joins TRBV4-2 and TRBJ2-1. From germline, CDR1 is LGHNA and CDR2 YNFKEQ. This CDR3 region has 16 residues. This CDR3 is CASSQDQDPRYNEQFF.

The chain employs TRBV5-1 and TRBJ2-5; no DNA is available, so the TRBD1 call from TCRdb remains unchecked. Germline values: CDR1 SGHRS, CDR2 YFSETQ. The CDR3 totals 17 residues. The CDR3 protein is CASSLDSGTGGGETQYF.

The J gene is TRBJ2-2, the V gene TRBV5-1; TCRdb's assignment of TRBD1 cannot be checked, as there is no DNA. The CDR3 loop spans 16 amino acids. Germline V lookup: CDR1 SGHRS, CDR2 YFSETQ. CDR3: CASRTGTGEGTGELFF. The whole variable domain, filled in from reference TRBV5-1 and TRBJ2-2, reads KAGVTQTPRYLIKTRGQQVTLSCSPISGHRSVSWYQQTPGQGLQFLFEYFSETQRNKGNFPGRFSGRQFSNSRSEMNVSTLELGDSALYLCASRTGTGEGTGELFFGEGSRLTVL.

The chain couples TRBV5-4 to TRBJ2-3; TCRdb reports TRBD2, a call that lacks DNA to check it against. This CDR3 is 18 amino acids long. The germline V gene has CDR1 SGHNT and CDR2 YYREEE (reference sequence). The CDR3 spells CASTQAGGPRFNTDTQYF.

The CDR3 protein is CASSLNPGGGNTEAFF. The chain carries TRBV12-3 or TRBV12-4 and TRBJ1-1; TCRdb's D call of TRBD1 is untestable without DNA. CDR3 length: 16 residues.

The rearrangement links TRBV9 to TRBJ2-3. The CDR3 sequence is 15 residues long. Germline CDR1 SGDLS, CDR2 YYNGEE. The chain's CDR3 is CASSVWYGSTDTQYF.

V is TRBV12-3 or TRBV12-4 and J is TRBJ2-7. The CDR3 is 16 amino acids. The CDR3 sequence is CASSLGVTATFYEQYF.

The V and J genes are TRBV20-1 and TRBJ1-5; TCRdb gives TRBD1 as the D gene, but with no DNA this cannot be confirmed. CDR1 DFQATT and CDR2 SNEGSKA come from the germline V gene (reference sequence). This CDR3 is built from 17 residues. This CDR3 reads CSATVTGPSEGNQPQHF.

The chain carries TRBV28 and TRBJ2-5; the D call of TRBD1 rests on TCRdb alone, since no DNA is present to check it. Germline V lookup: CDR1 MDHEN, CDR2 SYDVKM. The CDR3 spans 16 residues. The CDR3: CASSILGLGGQETQYF.

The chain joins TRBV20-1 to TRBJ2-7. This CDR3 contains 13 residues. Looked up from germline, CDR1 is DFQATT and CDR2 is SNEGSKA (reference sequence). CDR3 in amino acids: CSARGIASYEQYF.

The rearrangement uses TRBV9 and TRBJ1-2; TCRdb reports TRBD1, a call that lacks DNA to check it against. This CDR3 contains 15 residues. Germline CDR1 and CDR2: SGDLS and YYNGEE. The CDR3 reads CASSTRQGLNYGYTF.

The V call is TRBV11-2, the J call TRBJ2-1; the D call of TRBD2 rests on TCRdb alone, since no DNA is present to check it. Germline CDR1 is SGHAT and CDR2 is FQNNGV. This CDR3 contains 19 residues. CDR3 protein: CASSLGQLLAGGPNNEQFF. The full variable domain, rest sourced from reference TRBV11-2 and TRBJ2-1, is EAGVAQSPRYKIIEKRQSVAFWCNPISGHATLYWYQQILGQGPKLLIQFQNNGVVDDSQLPKDRFSAERLKGVDSTLKIQPAKLEDSAVYLCASSLGQLLAGGPNNEQFFGPGTRLTVL.

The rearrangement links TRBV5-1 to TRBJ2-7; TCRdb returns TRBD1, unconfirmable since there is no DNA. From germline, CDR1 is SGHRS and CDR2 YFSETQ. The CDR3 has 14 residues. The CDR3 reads CASSLNPGTYEQYF.

The CDR3 sequence: CASSSQLAGRAEQYF. The chain carries TRBV7-8 and TRBJ2-7; the D gene TCRdb calls, TRBD2, cannot be checked with no DNA. The CDR3 covers 15 residues. The germline V gene encodes CDR1 SGHVS and CDR2 FQNEAQ.

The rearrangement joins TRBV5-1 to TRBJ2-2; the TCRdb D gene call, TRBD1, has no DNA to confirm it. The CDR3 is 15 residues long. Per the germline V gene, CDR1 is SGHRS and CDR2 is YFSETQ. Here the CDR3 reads CASSLDAGVTGELFF. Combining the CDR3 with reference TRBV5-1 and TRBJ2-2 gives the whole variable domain KAGVTQTPRYLIKTRGQQVTLSCSPISGHRSVSWYQQTPGQGLQFLFEYFSETQRNKGNFPGRFSGRQFSNSRSEMNVSTLELGDSALYLCASSLDAGVTGELFFGEGSRLTVL.

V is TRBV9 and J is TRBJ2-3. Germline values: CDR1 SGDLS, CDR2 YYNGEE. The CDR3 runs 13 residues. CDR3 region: CASSVGGTDTQYF.

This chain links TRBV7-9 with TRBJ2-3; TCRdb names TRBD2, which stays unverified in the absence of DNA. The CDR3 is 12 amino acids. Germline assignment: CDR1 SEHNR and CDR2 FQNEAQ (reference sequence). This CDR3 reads CASNNPGTYQYF.

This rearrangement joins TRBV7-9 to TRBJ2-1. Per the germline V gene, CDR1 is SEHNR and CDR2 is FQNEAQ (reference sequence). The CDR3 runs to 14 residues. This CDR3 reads CAGLSGSSYNEQFF.

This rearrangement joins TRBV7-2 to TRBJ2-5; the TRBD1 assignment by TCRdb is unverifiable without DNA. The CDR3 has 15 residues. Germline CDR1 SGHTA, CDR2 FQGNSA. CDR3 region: CASSPSLWAGETQYF.

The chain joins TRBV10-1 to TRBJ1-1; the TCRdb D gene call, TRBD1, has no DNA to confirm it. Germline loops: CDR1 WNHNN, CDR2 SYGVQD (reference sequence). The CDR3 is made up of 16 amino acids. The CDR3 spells CASTNSETGGDTEAFF.

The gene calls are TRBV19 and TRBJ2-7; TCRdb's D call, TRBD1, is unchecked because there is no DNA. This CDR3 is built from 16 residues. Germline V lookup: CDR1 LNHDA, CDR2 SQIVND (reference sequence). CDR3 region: CASRRNSRGDVYEQYF.

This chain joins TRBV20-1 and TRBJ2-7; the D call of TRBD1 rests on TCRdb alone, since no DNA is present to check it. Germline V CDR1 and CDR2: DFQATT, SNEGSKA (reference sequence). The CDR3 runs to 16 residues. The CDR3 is CSARDEGGPTLREQYF.

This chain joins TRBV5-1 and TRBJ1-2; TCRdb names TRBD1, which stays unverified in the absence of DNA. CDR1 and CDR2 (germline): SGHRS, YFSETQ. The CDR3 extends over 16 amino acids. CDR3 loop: CASTPRTGGSIYGYTF.

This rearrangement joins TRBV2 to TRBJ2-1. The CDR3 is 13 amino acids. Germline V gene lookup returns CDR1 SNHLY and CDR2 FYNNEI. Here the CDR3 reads CASSTETSYEQFF. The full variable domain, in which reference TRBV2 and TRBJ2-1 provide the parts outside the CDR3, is EPEVTQTPSHQVTQMGQEVILRCVPISNHLYFYWYRQILGQKVEFLVSFYNNEISEKSEIFDDQFSVERPDGSNFTLKIRSTKLEDSAMYFCASSTETSYEQFFGPGTRLTVL.

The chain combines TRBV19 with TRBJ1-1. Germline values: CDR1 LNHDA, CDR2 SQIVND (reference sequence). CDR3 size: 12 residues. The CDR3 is CASSIENTEAFF.

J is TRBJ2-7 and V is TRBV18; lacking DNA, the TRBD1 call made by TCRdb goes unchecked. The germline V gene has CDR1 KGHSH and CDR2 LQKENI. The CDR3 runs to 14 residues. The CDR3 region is CASSHGTGSYEQYF.

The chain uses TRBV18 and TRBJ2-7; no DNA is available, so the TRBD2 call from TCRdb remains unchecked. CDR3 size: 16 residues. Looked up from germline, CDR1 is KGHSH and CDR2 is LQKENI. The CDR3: CASSPIGGTSSYEQYF.